The entry below gives a single TCR beta chain sequence along with its context. Its specificity is unknown. These data come from a study of identical twins. Study observations and caveats: Fewer insertions marked abundant cord blood beta clonotypes; young adult naive trended weakly, memory not at all. The authors noted that invariant MAIT and iNKT cells could partly confound zero-insertion analyses.

The donors were all healthy and Caucasian. Germline assignment: CDR1 SEHNR and CDR2 FQNEAQ (reference sequence). This CDR3 comprises 9 residues. From the 5' RACE reads, TCRdb called clonotypes with MiXCR, one entry per CDR3 protein. The sample lists approximately 630,000 distinct CDR3 sequences; less than 9% were seen once. These data were also filed under a second study, of yellow fever vaccine responses in identical twins.

Material for sequencing was PBMCs. V usage is TRBV7-9 and J usage is TRBJ1-1; the D is unclear. The sequence came from a woman between 18 and 29 years old in good health. CDR3 protein: CATPPGAFF. CDR3 sequence (DNA): TGTGCTACACCCCCGGGCGCTTTCTTT.